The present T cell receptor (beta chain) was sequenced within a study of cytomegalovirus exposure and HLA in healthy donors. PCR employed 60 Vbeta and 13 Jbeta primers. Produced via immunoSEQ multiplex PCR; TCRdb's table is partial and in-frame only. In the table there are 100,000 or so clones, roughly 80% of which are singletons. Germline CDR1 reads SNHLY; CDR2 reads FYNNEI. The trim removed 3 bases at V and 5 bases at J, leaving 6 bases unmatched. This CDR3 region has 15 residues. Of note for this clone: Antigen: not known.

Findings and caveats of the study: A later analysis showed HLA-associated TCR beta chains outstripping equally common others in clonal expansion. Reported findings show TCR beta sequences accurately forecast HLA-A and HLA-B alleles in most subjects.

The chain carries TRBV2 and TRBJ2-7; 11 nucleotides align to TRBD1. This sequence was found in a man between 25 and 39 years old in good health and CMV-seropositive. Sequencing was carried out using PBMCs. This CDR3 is CASSDTGTGGDEQYF. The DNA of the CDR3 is TGTGCCAGCAGTGATACCGGGACAGGGGGGGACGAGCAGTACTTC.